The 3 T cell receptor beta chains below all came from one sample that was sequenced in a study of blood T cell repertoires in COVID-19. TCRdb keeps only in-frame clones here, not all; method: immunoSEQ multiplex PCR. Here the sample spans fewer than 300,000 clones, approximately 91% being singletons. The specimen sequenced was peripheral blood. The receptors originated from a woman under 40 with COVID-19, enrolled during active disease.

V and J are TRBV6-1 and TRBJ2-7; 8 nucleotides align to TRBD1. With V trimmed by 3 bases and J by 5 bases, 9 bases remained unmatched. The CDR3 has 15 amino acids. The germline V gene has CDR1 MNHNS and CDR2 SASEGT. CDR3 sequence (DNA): TGTGCCAGCAGTGACGAGCAGGGGGCGCGGAACGAGCAGTACTTC. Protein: CASSDEQGARNEQYF.

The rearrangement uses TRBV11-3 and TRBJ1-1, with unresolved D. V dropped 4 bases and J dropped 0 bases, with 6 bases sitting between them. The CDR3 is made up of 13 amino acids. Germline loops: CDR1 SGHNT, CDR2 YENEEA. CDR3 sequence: CASSSSVNTEAFF. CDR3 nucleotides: TGTGCCAGCAGCTCCTCAGTGAACACTGAAGCTTTCTTT.

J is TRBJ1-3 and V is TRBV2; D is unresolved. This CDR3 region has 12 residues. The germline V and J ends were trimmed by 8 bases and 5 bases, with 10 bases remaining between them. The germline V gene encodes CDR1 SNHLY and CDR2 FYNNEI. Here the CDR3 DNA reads TGTGCCAGCCTAGTCTCGCGAAACACCATATATTTT. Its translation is CASLVSRNTIYF.